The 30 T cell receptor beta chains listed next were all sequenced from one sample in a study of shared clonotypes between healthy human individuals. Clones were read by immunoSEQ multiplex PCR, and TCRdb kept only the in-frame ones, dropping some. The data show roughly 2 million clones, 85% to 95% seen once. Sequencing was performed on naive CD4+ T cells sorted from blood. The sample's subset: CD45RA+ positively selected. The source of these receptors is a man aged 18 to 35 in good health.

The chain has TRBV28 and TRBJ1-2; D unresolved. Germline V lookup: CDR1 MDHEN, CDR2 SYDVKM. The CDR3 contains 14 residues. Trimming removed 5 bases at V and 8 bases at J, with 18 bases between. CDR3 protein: CASSEALGRQGYTF. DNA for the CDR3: TGTGCCAGCAGTGAGGCTTTGGGCAGGCAAGGCTACACCTTC.

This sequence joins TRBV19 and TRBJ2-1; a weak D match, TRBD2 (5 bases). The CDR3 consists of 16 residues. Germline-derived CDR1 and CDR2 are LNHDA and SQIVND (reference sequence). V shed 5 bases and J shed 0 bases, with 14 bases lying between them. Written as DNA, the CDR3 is TGTGCCAGTAGTCCCCGATTAGCGACCTCCTACAATGAGCAGTTCTTC. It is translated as CASSPRLATSYNEQFF.

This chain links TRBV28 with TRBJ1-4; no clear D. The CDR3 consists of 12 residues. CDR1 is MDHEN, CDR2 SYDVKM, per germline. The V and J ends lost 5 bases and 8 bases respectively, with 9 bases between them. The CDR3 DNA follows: TGTGCCAGCAGTATAATCGGGGAAAAACTGTTTTTT. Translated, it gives CASSIIGEKLFF.

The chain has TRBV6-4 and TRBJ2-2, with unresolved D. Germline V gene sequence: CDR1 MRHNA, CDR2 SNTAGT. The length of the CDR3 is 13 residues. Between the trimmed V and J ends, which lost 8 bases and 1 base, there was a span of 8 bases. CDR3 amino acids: CASRPENTGELFF. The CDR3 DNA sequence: TGTGCCAGCCGTCCAGAGAACACCGGGGAGCTGTTTTTT.

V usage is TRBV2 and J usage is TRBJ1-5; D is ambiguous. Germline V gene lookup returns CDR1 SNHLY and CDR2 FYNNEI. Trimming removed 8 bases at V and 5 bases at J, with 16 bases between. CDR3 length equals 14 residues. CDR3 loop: CASANNLPYQPQHF. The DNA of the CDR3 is TGTGCCAGCGCTAACAATCTCCCGTATCAGCCCCAGCATTTT.

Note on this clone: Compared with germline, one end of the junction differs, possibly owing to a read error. The CDR3 loop reads CASSEWAAATYEQCF. CDR3 in DNA: TGTGCCAGCAGTGAGTGGGCAGCGGCCACCTACGAGCAGTGCTTC. The chain is built from TRBV2 and TRBJ2-7; maybe TRBD2 (5 bases). The CDR3 length is 15 residues. Per germline, CDR1 SNHLY and CDR2 FYNNEI.

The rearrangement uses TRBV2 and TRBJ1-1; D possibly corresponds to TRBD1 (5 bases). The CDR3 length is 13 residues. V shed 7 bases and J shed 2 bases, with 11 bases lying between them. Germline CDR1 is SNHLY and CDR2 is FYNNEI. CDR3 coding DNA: TGTGCCAGCATCAGGGAGCGAAACACTGAAGCTTTCTTT. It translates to CASIRERNTEAFF.

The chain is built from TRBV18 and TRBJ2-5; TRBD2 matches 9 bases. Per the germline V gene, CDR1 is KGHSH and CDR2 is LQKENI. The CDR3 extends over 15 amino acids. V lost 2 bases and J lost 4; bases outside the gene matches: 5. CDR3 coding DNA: TGTGCCAGCTCACCAACGGGACTAGCTTCAGAGACCCAGTACTTC. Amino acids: CASSPTGLASETQYF.

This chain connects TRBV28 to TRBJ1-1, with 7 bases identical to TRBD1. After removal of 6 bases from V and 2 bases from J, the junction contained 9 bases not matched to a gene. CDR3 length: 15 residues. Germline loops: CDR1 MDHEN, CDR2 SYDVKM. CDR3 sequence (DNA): TGTGCCAGCAGATCAACCGGGACAGCTAACACTGAAGCTTTCTTT. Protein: CASRSTGTANTEAFF.

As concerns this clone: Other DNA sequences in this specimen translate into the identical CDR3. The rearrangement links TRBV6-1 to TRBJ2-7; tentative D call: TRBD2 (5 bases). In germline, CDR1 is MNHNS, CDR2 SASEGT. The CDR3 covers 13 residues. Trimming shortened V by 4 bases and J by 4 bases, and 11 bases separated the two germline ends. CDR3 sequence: CASSGSGGYEQYF. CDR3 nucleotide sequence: TGTGCCAGCAGTGGGTCAGGAGGATACGAGCAGTACTTC.

The CDR3 here is CASSYTGPYYNSPLHF. In DNA, the CDR3 is TGTGCCAGCAGTTATACCGGGCCTTACTATAATTCACCCCTCCACTTT. V is TRBV6-5 and J is TRBJ1-6; D call uncertain. The CDR3 extends over 16 amino acids. V shed 3 bases and J shed 3 bases, with 12 bases lying between them. CDR1 and CDR2 from the germline V gene are MNHEY and SVGAGI.

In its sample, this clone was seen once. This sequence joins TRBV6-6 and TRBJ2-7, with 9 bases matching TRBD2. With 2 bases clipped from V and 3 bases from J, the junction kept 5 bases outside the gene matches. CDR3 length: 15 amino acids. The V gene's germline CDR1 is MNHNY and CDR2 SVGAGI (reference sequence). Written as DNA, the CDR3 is TGTGCCAGCAGTTACGGGAGCGGGAGGAGCTACGAGCAGTACTTC. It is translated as CASSYGSGRSYEQYF.

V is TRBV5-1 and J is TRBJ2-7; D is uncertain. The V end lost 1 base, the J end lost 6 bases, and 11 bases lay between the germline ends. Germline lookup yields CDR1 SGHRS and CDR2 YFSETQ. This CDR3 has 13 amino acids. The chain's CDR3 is CASSLLGLGEQYF. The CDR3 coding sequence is TGCGCCAGCAGCTTGCTAGGGTTGGGCGAGCAGTACTTC. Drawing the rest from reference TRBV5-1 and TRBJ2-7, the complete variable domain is KAGVTQTPRYLIKTRGQQVTLSCSPISGHRSVSWYQQTPGQGLQFLFEYFSETQRNKGNFPGRFSGRQFSNSRSEMNVSTLELGDSALYLCASSLLGLGEQYFGPGTRLTVT.

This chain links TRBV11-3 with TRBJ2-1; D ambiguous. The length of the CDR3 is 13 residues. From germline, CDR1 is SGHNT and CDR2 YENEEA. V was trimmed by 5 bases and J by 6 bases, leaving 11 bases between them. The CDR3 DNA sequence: TGTGCCAGCAGCCCTTTATCCGGCAATGAGCAGTTCTTC. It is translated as CASSPLSGNEQFF.

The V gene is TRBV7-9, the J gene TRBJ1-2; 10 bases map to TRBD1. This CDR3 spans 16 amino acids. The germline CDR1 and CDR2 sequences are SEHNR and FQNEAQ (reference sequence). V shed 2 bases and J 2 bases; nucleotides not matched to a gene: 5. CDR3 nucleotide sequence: TGTGCCAGCAGCTTATGGGACAGGGGAGGAAACTATGGCTACACCTTC. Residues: CASSLWDRGGNYGYTF. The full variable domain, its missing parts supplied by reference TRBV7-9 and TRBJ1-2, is DTGVSQNPRHKITKRGQNVTFRCDPISEHNRLYWYRQTLGQGPEFLTYFQNEAQLEKSRLLSDRFSAERPKGSFSTLEIQRTEQGDSAMYLCASSLWDRGGNYGYTFGSGTRLTVV.

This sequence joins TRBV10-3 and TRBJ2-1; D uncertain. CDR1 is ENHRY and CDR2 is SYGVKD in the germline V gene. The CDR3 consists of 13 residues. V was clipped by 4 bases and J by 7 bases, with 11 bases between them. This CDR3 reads CAISGVTTNEQFF. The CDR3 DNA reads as TGTGCCATCAGTGGTGTGACGACAAATGAGCAGTTCTTC.

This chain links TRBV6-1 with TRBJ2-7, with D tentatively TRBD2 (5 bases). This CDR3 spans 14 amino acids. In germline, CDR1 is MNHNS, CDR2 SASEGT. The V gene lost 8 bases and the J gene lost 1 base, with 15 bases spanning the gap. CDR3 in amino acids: CASLQRHLSYEQYF. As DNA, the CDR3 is TGTGCCAGCCTCCAGCGGCACCTTTCCTACGAGCAGTACTTC.

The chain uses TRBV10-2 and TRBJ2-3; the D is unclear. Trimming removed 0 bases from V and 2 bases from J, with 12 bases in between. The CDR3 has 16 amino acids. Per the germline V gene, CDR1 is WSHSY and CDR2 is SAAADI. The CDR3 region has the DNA TGCGCCAGCAGTGAGTCGGCGAGCAACCCCACAGATACGCAGTATTTT. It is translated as CASSESASNPTDTQYF.

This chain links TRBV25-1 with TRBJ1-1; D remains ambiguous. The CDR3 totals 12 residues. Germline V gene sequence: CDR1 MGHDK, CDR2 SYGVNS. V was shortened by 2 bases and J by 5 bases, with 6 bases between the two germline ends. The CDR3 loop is CASSEGFTEAFF. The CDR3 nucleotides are TGTGCCAGCAGTGAAGGTTTTACTGAAGCTTTCTTT.

CDR3 loop: CASSLALRQQGVRYGYTF. CDR3 DNA sequence: TGTGCCAGCAGCTTAGCTCTCCGACAACAGGGTGTACGGTATGGCTACACCTTC. The rearrangement joins TRBV7-9 to TRBJ1-2; D is possibly TRBD1 (6 bases). The V gene lost 0 bases and the J gene lost 5 bases, with 22 bases spanning the gap. This CDR3 is 18 amino acids long. Germline V gene sequence: CDR1 SEHNR, CDR2 FQNEAQ (reference sequence).

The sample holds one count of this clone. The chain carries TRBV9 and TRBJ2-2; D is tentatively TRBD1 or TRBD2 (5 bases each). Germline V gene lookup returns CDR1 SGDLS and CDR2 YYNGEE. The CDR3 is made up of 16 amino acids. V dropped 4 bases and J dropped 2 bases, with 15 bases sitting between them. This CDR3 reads CASSTRDVENTGELFF. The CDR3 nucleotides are TGTGCCAGCAGCACCAGGGACGTTGAAAACACCGGGGAGCTGTTTTTT.

This CDR3 reads CAASTGTSLSYNEQFF. The CDR3 DNA reads as TGTGCCGCATCCACGGGGACTAGCCTCAGTTACAATGAGCAGTTCTTC. This chain joins TRBV7-9 and TRBJ2-1, with 9 positions matching TRBD2. J lost 4 bases, V lost 11 bases, and 15 bases had no gene match. The CDR3 runs 16 residues. Germline V gene sequence: CDR1 SEHNR, CDR2 FQNEAQ (reference sequence).

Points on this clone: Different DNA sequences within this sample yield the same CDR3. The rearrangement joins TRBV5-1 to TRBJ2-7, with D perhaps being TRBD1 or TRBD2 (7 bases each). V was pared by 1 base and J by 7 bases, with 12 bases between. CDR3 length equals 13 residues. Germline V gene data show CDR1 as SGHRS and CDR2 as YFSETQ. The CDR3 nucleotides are TGCGCCAGCAGCTTGCGACAGGGAGGGGAGCAGTACTTC. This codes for CASSLRQGGEQYF.

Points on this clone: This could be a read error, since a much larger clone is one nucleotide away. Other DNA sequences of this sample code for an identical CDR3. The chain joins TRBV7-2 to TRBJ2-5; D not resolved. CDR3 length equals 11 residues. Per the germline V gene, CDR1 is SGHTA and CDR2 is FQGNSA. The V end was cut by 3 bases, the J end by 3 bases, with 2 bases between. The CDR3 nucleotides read TGTGCCAGCAGCTTGAAAGAGACCCAGTACTTC. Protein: CASSLKETQYF.

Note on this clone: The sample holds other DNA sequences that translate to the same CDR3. CDR3 nucleotides: TGTGCCAGCAGCGTAGAAGGGTCCTCTGGAAACACCATATATTTT. This encodes CASSVEGSSGNTIYF. This rearrangement joins TRBV9 to TRBJ1-3; D ambiguous. The ends were cut back, 0 bases at V and 0 bases at J, with 7 bases in the middle. Germline CDR1 reads SGDLS; CDR2 reads YYNGEE. The CDR3 extends over 15 amino acids.

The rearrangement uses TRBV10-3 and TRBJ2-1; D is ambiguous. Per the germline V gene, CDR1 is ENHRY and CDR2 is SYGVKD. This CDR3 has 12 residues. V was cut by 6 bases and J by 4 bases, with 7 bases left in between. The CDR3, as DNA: TGTGCCATCAGGAATATATACAATGAGCAGTTCTTC. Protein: CAIRNIYNEQFF.

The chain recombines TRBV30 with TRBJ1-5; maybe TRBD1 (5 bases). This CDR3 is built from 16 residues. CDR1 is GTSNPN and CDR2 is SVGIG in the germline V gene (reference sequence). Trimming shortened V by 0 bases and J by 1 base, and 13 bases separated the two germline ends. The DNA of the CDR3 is TGTGCCTGGAGTGTAAGGGGCCGTGGCAGCAATCAGCCCCAGCATTTT. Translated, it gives CAWSVRGRGSNQPQHF.

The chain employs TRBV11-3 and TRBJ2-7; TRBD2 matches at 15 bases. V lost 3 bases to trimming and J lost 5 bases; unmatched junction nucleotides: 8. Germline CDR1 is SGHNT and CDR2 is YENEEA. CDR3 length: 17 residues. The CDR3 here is CASSLGYGTSGRHEQYF. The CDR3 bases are TGTGCCAGCAGCTTGGGTTACGGGACTAGCGGGAGGCACGAGCAGTACTTC. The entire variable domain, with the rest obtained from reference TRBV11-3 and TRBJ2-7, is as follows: EAGVVQSPRYKIIEKKQPVAFWCNPISGHNTLYWYLQNLGQGPELLIRYENEEAVDDSQLPKDRFSAERLKGVDSTLKIQPAELGDSAVYLCASSLGYGTSGRHEQYFGPGTRLTVT.

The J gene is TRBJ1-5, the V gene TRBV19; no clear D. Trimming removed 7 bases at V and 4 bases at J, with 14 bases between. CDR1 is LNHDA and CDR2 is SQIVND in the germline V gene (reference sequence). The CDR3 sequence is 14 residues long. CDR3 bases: TGTGCCAGTATGAGGCGGCAAGGGAATCAGCCCCAGCATTTT. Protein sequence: CASMRRQGNQPQHF.

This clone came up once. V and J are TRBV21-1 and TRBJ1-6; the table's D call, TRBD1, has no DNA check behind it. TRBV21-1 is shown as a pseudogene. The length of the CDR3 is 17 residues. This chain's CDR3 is CASSKDPGQGDNSPLHF. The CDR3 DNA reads TGTGCCAGCAGCAAAGATCCCGGCCAGGGCGATAATTCACCCCTCCACTTT.